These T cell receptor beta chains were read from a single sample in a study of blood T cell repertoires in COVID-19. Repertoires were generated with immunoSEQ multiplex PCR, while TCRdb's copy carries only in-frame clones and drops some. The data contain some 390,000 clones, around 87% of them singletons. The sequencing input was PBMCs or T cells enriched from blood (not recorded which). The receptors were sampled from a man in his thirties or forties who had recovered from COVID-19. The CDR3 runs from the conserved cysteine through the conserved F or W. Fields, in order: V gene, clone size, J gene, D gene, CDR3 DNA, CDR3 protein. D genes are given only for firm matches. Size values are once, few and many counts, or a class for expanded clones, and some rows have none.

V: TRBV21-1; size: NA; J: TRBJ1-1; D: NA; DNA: TGTGCCAGCAGCAAAAGGGGCCCGGGGGGGAACACTGAAGCTTTCTTT; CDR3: CASSKRGPGGNTEAFF
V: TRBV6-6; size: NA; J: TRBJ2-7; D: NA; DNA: TGTGCCAGCAGTTACCGTTACGAGCAGTACTTC; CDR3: CASSYRYEQYF
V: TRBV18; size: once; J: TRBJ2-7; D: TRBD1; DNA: TGTGCCAGCTCACCACCCCATCGGACAGGAACCTACGAGCAGTACTTC; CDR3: CASSPPHRTGTYEQYF
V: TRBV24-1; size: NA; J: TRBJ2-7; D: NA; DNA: TGTGCCACCAGTGATGATTACATAACGGGCGAGCAGTACTTC; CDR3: CATSDDYITGEQYF
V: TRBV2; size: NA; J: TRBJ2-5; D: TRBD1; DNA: TGTGCCAGCAGGGGGACAGGCGAAGAGACCCAGTACTTC; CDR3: CASRGTGEETQYF
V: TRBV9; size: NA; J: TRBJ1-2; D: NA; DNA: TGTGCCAGCAGCGTAGGGTCGGGATGGAGAGGCTACACCTTC; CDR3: CASSVGSGWRGYTF
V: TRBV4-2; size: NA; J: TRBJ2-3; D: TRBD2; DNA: TGTGCCAGCAGCCAGTTAGCGGGAGCGGCAGATACGCAGTATTTT; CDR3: CASSQLAGAADTQYF
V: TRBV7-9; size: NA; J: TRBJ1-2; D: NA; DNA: TGTGCCAGCAGCTTAAGTTGGCAGAAAGTTAACTATGGCTACACCTTC; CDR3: CASSLSWQKVNYGYTF
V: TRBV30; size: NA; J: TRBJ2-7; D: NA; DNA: TGTGCCTGGAGTCTATCAGACAGGAGCTACGAGCAGTACTTC; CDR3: CAWSLSDRSYEQYF
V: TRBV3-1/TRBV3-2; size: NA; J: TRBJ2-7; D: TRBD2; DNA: TGTGCCAGCAGCCAAGTTGCGGGAGGCCGAACCTACGAGCAGTACTTC; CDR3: CASSQVAGGRTYEQYF
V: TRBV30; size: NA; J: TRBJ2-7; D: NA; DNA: TGTGCCTGGAGTGTGGGGGGAGCGACCTACGAGCAGTACTTC; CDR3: CAWSVGGATYEQYF
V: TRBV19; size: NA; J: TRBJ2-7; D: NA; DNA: TGTGCCAGTAGTCCCCGACAGGAACGGGAGCAGTACTTC; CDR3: CASSPRQEREQYF
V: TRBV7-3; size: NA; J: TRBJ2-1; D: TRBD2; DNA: TGTGCCAGCAGCTTAATGCTTGGACTAGCATCATCCAATGAGCAGTTCTTC; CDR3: CASSLMLGLASSNEQFF
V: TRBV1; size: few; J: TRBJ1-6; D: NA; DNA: TGCACCAGCAGCCACTCCCCGATCTGGGACTCCCTTGGATCACCCCTCCACTTT; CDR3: CTSSHSPIWDSLGSPLHF
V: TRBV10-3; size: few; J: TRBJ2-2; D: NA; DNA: TGTGCCATCAGTGATAGTGCAGGGGTGCTGAGGGCCGGGGAGCTGTTTTTT; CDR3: CAISDSAGVLRAGELFF
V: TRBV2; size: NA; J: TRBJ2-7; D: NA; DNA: TGTGCCAGCAGTACCGGTCTAGCGCCCGAGCAGTACTTC; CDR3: CASSTGLAPEQYF
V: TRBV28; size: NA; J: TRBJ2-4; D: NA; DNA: TGTGCCAGCAGCCCGGCAGGGCCAAAAGGCATTCAGTACTTC; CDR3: CASSPAGPKGIQYF
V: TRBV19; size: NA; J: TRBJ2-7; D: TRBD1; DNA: TGTGCCAGTAGTCCGGACAGGGTGAGGAACGAGCAGTACTTC; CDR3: CASSPDRVRNEQYF
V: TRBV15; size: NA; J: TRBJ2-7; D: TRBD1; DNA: TGTGCCACCAGCAGGCCGAACGACAGGGCCTACGAGCAGTACTTC; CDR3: CATSRPNDRAYEQYF
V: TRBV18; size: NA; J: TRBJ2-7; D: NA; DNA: TGTGCCAGCTCACATAACAGGGACTCCTACGAGCAGTACTTC; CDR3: CASSHNRDSYEQYF
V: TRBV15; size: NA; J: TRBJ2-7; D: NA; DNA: TGTGCCACCAGCAGAAAAATCTTCCTACTAGGCTCCTACGAGCAGTACTTC; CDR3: CATSRKIFLLGSYEQYF
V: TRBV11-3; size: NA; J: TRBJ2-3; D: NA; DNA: TGTGCCAGCAGCTTAGGAAGCACCAGCACAGATACGCAGTATTTT; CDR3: CASSLGSTSTDTQYF
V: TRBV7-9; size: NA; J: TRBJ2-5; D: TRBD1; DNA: TGTGCCAGCAGTCCCGGGACAGAGTTCCAAGAGACCCAGTACTTC; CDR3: CASSPGTEFQETQYF
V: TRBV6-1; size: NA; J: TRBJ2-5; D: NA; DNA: TGTGCCAGCAGTGAAATGGGACTTCAGGTGTCGGAGACCCAGTACTTC; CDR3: CASSEMGLQVSETQYF
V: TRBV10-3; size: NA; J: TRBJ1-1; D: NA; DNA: TGTGCCATAGGAACAGGGCAAAACACTGAAGCTTTCTTT; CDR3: CAIGTGQNTEAFF
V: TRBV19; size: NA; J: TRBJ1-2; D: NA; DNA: TGTGCCAGTAGTACCAATCCTCGGACTCTTGACTATGGCTACACCTTC; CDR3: CASSTNPRTLDYGYTF
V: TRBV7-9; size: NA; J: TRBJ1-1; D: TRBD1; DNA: TGTGCCAGCAGCTTCCCAATCAGGGGGCTAGTAGACACTGAAGCTTTCTTT; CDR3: CASSFPIRGLVDTEAFF
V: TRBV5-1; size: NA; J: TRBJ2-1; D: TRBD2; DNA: TGCGCCAGCAGCTTGCAGGGACTAGCGGGAGGGGGAGAGTTCTTC; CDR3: CASSLQGLAGGGEFF
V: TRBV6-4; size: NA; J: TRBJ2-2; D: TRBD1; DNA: TGTGCCAGCAGTGACTCGAAGTACGGGACAGGCTTCACCGGGGAGCTGTTTTTT; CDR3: CASSDSKYGTGFTGELFF
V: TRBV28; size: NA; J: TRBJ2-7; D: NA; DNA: TGTGCCAGCACTGACGGAGGGGGCTTGTACGAGCAGTACTTC; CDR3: CASTDGGGLYEQYF
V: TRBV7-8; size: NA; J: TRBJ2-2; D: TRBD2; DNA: TGTGCCAGCAGCCTCCGTAGCGGGATGAGTACCGGGGAGCTGTTTTTT; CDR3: CASSLRSGMSTGELFF
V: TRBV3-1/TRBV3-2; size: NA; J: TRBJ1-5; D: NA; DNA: TGTGCCAGCAGCCAGCAGTTGAGCAATCAGCCCCAGCATTTT; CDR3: CASSQQLSNQPQHF
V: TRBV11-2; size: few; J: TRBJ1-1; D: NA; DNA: TGTGCCAGCAGCCTCACCCTCGACAGTGAAGCTTTCTTT; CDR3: CASSLTLDSEAFF
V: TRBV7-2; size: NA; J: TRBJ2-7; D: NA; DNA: TGTGCCAGCAGCCCCGGAGGGGGGGTCCAGGGAGAGCAGTACTTC; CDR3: CASSPGGGVQGEQYF